Below, one TCR beta chain is given with its context. No antigen is known for it. The protocol was immunoSEQ multiplex PCR, while the TCRdb copy is restricted to in-frame clones and leaves out a portion. This table holds about 40,000 clones, approximately 90% found once. Germline V gene sequence: CDR1 MNHNY, CDR2 SVGAGI (reference sequence). The CDR3 consists of 13 residues. V lost 3 bases to trimming and J lost 5 bases, with 10 bases between them. This entry comes from a study of brain T cells in children with intractable seizures. Whole-study results and caveats: Only CDR3 sequence similarity suggested viral specificity, without known HCMV serostatus. Absence of clones before surgery may stem from lower sequencing depth.

The V call is TRBV6-6, the J call TRBJ2-5; D ambiguous. The source is a girl aged 2-9 years with tuberous sclerosis and intractable seizures. The specimen was peripheral blood, collected at surgery. The CDR3 coding sequence is TGTGCCAGCAGTTATTTCATGGGGGAGACCCAGTACTTC. It specifies CASSYFMGETQYF.